The T cell receptor (beta chain) under discussion was sequenced for a study of shared clonotypes between healthy human individuals. Naive CD8 cells lacked CD45RO and underwent positive selection for CCR7, leaving out terminally differentiated effector memory CD45RA+ cells. The V and J ends lost 1 base and 12 bases respectively, with 19 bases between them. CDR3 length: 14 amino acids. Germline CDR1 reads LGHNA; CDR2 reads YSLEER. Deep was the level at which the assay was run. Genomic DNA per cell subset filled all wells of several immunoSEQ plates. In the original workflow: ImmunoSEQ junction-only sequences lacked quality scores, so their filtering differed. Generated by immunoSEQ multiplex PCR, the TCRdb table keeps only in-frame clones and is missing some. The V and J calls and the clone size are those of that table, but D and trimming were determined from the DNA. The table has around 2,000,000 clones, just over 90% seen once.

This rearrangement joins TRBV4-3 to TRBJ2-7; either TRBD1 or TRBD2 may supply D (5 bases each). Sequencing was done on a sample of naive CD8+ T cells from PBMCs. The TCR sequence derives from a man between 18 and 29 years old in good health. Some clones in this sample may be carry-over from other donors' samples. CDR3 coding DNA: TGCGCCAGCAGCCAAGGGGCTCCACGGGGCCCCGTGTACTTC. The encoded protein is CASSQGAPRGPVYF.